The present T cell receptor (beta chain) was sequenced within a study of control samples from healthy donors and cancer patients. V lost 2 bases and J 3 bases, leaving 4 bases between the germline ends. CDR3 length equals 12 residues. The method was immunoSEQ multiplex PCR; TCRdb's version includes in-frame clones alone and lacks a portion of them. The sample lists 150,000 to 200,000 clones; 80% to 90% were seen once. The chain links TRBV12-3 or TRBV12-4 to TRBJ1-1; D gene ambiguous. This receptor was obtained from a woman in her twenties or thirties in good health. Material for sequencing was blood. The CDR3: CASSLMDTEAFF. CDR3 bases: TGTGCCAGCAGTTTAATGGACACTGAAGCTTTCTTT.